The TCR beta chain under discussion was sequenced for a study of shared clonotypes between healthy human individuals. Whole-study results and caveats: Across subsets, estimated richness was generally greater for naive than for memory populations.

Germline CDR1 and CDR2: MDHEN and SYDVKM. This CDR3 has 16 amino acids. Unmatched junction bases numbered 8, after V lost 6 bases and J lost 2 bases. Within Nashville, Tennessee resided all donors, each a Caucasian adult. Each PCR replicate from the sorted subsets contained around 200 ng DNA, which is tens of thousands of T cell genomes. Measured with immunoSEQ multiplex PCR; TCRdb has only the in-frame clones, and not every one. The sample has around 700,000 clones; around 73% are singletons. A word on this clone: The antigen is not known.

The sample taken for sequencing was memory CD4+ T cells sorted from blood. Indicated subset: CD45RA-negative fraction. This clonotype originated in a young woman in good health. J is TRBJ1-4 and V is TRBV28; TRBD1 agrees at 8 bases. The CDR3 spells CASSHQGAATNEKLFF. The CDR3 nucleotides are TGTGCCAGCAGCCACCAGGGGGCAGCGACTAATGAAAAACTGTTTTTT.